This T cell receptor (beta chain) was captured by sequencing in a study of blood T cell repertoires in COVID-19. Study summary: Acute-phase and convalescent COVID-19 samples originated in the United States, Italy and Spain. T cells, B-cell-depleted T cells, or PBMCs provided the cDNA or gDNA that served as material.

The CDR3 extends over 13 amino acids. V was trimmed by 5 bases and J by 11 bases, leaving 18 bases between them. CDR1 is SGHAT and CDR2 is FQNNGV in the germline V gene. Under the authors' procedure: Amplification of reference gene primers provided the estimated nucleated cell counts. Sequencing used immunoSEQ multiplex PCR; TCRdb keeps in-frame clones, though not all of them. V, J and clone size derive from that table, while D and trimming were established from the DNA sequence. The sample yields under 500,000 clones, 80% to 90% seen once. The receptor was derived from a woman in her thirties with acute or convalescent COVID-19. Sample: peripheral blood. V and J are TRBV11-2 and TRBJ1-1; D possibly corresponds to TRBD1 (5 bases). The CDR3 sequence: CASSQIQGRLAFF. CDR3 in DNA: TGTGCCAGCAGCCAAATTCAGGGAAGGTTGGCTTTCTTT.